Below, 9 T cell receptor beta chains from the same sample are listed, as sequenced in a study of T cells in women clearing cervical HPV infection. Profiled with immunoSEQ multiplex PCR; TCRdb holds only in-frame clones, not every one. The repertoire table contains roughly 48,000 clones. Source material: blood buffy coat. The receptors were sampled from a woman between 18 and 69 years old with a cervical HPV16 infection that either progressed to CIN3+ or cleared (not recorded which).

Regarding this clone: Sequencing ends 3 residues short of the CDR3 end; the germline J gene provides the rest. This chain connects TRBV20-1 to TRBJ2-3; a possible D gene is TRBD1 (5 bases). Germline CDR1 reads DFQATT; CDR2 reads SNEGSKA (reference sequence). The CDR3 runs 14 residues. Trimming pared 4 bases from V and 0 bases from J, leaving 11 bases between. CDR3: CSAMSQVSTDTQYF. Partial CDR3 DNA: TGCAGTGCTATGTCACAGGTTAGCACAGATACG.

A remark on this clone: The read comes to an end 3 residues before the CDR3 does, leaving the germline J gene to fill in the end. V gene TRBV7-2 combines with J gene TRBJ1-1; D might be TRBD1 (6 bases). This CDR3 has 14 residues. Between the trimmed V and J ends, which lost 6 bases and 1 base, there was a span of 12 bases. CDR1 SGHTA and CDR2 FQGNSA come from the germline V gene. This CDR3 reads CASRVGGQNTEAFF. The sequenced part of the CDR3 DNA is TGTGCCAGCAGGGTGGGGGGGCAGAACACTGAA.

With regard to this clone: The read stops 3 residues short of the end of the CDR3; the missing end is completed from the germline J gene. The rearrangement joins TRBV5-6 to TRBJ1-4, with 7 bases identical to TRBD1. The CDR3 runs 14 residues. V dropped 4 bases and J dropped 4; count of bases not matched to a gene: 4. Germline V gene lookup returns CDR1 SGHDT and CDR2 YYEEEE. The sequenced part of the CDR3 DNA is TGTGCCAGCAGCCATGACAGGGTTAATGAAAAA. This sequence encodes CASSHDRVNEK. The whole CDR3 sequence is CASSHDRVNEKLFF.

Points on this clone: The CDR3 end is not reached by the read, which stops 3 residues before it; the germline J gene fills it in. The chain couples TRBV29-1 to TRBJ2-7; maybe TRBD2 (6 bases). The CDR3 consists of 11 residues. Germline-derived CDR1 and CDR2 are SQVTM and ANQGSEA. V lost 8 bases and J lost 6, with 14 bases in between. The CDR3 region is CSFLDGGEQYF. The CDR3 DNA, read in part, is TGCAGCTTTCTTGACGGGGGCGAG.

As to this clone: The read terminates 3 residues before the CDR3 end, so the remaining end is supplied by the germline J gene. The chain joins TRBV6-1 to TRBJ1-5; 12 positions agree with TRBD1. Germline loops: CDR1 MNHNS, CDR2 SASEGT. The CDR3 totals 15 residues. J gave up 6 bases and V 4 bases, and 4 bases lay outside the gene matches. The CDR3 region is CASSGGQGAGQPQHF. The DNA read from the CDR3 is TGTGCCAGCAGTGGGGGACAGGGGGCAGGTCAGCCC.

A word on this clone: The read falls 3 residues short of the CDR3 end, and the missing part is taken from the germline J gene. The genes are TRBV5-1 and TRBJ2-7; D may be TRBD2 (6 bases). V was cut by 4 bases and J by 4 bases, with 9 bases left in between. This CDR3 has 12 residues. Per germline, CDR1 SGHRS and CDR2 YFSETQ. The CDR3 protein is CASSVGTYEQYF. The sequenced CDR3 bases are TGCGCCAGCAGCGTCGGGACTTACGAG.

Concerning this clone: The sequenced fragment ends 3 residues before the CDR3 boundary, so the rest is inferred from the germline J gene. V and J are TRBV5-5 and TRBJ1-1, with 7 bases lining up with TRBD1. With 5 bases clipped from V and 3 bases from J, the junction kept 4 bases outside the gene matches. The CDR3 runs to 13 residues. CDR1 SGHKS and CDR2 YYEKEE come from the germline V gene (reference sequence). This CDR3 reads CASSLTGDTEAFF. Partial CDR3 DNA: TGTGCCAGCAGTCTTACAGGGGACACTGAA.

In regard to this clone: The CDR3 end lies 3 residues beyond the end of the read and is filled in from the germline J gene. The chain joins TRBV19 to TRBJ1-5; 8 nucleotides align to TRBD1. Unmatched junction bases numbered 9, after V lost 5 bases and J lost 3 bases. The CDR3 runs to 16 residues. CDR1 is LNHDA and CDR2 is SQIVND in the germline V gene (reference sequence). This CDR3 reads CASSLGQGRLNQPQHF. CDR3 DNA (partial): TGTGCCAGTAGTCTCGGACAGGGAAGACTCAATCAGCCC.

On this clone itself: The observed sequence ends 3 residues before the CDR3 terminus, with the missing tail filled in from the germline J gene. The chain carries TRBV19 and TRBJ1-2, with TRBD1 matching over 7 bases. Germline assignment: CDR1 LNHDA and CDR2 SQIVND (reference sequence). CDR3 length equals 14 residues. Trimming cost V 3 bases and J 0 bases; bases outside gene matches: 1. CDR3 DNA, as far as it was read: TGTGCCAGTAGTATTACAGGGGCTAACTATGGC. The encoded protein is CASSITGANYG. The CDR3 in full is CASSITGANYGYTF.